Each of the 13 T cell receptor beta chains below was sequenced from the same sample in a study of blood T cell repertoires in COVID-19. The protocol was immunoSEQ multiplex PCR, while the TCRdb copy is restricted to in-frame clones and leaves out a portion. The table records under 110,000 clones, roughly four fifths of them present only once. The sample consisted of peripheral blood. The source of these receptors is a woman in her sixties or seventies with acute or convalescent COVID-19.

The V gene is TRBV5-4, the J gene TRBJ2-3; 7 nucleotides align to TRBD2. V lost 1 base, J lost 4 bases, and 6 bases stayed unmatched. CDR3 size: 15 residues. The germline gives CDR1 SGHNT, CDR2 YYREEE (reference sequence). The CDR3 here is CASSLTRGSADTQYF. CDR3 DNA sequence: TGTGCCAGCAGCTTGACGCGGGGGAGCGCAGATACGCAGTATTTT.

The J gene is TRBJ2-3, the V gene TRBV19; 7 positions agree with TRBD1. Losses at the gene ends were 11 bases for V and 5 bases for J; bases not matched to a gene: 10. The germline V gene encodes CDR1 LNHDA and CDR2 SQIVND (reference sequence). The length of the CDR3 is 13 residues. CDR3 sequence (DNA): TGTGCCGTCCGCAGGGACAGCGGAGATACGCAGTATTTT. Its translation is CAVRRDSGDTQYF.

The CDR3, as DNA: TGTGCCAGCAGTGAAGCGCGGTGGACTAGCGGGAGCGTAGCAGATACGCAGTATTTT. This encodes CASSEARWTSGSVADTQYF. The chain is built from TRBV2 and TRBJ2-3; 13 nucleotides line up with TRBD2. J gave up 4 bases and V 0 bases, and 10 bases lay outside the gene matches. The length of the CDR3 is 19 residues. Germline CDR1 is SNHLY and CDR2 is FYNNEI.

The V call is TRBV27, the J call TRBJ1-1; possible D gene TRBD1, 5 bases. CDR3 length: 15 amino acids. The germline V gene encodes CDR1 MNHEY and CDR2 SMNVEV (reference sequence). Between the trimmed V and J ends, which lost 5 bases and 3 bases, there was a span of 16 bases. CDR3 sequence reads: CASSAAGGWDTEAFF. CDR3 in DNA: TGTGCCAGCAGTGCCGCCGGGGGGTGGGACACTGAAGCTTTCTTT.

The CDR3: CASRYDGVGGNTIYF. In DNA, the CDR3 is TGTGCCAGCAGATATGACGGGGTCGGCGGAAACACCATATATTTT. The chain employs TRBV2 and TRBJ1-3; no clear D gene. The germline gives CDR1 SNHLY, CDR2 FYNNEI. This CDR3 has 15 residues. V lost 6 bases and J lost 4, with 16 bases in between.

This chain uses TRBV29-1 with TRBJ1-2; TRBD1 is a possible D gene (6 bases). The CDR3 spans 11 residues. Germline V gene lookup returns CDR1 SQVTM and CDR2 ANQGSEA. Between the trimmed V and J ends, which lost 3 bases and 13 bases, there was a span of 15 bases. Here the CDR3 reads CSVDRSRGSTF. In DNA, the CDR3 is TGCAGCGTTGATCGTAGCAGGGGTTCCACCTTC.

The CDR3 DNA reads TGTGCCAGCAGTGAATTCCGGGTAGGAGGGGCCAACGTCCTGACTTTC. Amino acid sequence: CASSEFRVGGANVLTF. This chain links TRBV2 with TRBJ2-6; no definite D call. Looked up from germline, CDR1 is SNHLY and CDR2 is FYNNEI. The CDR3 loop spans 16 amino acids. V was cut by 2 bases and J by 4 bases, with 12 bases left in between.

This chain links TRBV28 with TRBJ1-1, with 7 bases identical to TRBD1. Trimming removed 7 bases from V and 0 bases from J; junction bases left unmatched: 5. The CDR3 contains 14 residues. In germline, CDR1 is MDHEN, CDR2 SYDVKM. CDR3 sequence: CASTPGGVNTEAFF. For the CDR3, the DNA is TGTGCCAGCACCCCAGGGGGAGTGAACACTGAAGCTTTCTTT.

This clone was counted many times. The gene calls are TRBV7-9 and TRBJ2-6; the match to TRBD1 covers 7 bases. The trim removed 4 bases at V and 0 bases at J, leaving 9 bases unmatched. Per the germline V gene, CDR1 is SEHNR and CDR2 is FQNEAQ (reference sequence). The CDR3 runs 18 residues. DNA of the CDR3: TGTGCCAGCAGCTCCTGGACAGGAATAGCCTCTGGGGCCAACGTCCTGACTTTC. Translation: CASSSWTGIASGANVLTF.

J is TRBJ2-2 and V is TRBV3-1 (or the pseudogene TRBV3-2); D might be TRBD2 (6 bases). In germline, CDR1 is LGHDT, CDR2 YNNKEL (reference sequence). V lost 4 bases and J 8 bases, leaving 23 bases between the germline ends. The CDR3 consists of 17 residues. In nucleotides, the CDR3 is TGTGCCAGCAGCCCGAACCCCGGGGGTCCTAGTTCAGGGGAGCTGTTTTTT. It encodes CASSPNPGGPSSGELFF.

The chain recombines TRBV6-5 with TRBJ1-1, with 7 bases aligning to TRBD1. This CDR3 comprises 15 residues. Germline CDR1 and CDR2: MNHEY and SVGAGI. V was clipped by 6 bases and J by 1 base; unmatched bases: 8. CDR3 nucleotide sequence: TGTGCCAGCAGCCGGGGCTGGACAGGGAACACTGAAGCTTTCTTT. Its translation is CASSRGWTGNTEAFF.

This clone was counted only a few times. J is TRBJ1-4 and V is TRBV3-1 (or the pseudogene TRBV3-2); the match to TRBD1 covers 8 bases. The CDR3 loop spans 16 amino acids. Trimming at V came to 4 bases and at J to 4 bases, leaving 8 bases not matched to a gene. The V gene's germline CDR1 is LGHDT and CDR2 YNNKEL (reference sequence). CDR3 region: CASSPGQGKVNEKLFF. CDR3 nucleotides: TGTGCCAGCAGCCCCGGACAGGGAAAAGTTAATGAAAAACTGTTTTTT.

This sequence joins TRBV19 and TRBJ1-3; D is uncertain. Trimming left V 7 bases short and J 4 bases short, with 14 bases between. Germline-derived CDR1 and CDR2 are LNHDA and SQIVND (reference sequence). The CDR3 is made up of 14 amino acids. CDR3 bases: TGTGCCAGTAATTCCAGGATGAAGGGAAACACCATATATTTT. It encodes CASNSRMKGNTIYF.